The clone carrying this T cell receptor (beta chain) showed up many times. This sample stems from a study of Graves' ophthalmopathy and Graves' hyperthyroidism. Study-level information: Samples of peripheral blood were obtained at initial diagnosis, prior to treatment of any kind.

V lost 1 base and J lost 0, with 0 bases in between. In germline, CDR1 is SQVTM, CDR2 ANQGSEA. The CDR3 sequence is 11 residues long. RNA transcripts provided the template for amplifying TCR beta CDR3 regions. RT-PCR was first run with HTBI primers, then multiplex PCR in a second round. TCRdb called the multiplex PCR reads again in MiXCR, with one record for every CDR3 protein. The table includes hundreds of thousands of distinct CDR3 sequences, just over 40% detected once. The TCR sequence derives from an adult man with Graves' ophthalmopathy. The genes are TRBV29-1 and TRBJ1-1; D remains ambiguous. The sequenced sample consisted of peripheral blood. The CDR3 nucleotides read TGCAGCGTTGAAGTGAACACTGAAGCTTTCTTT. Its translation: CSVEVNTEAFF.